One sample yielded the 15 T cell receptor beta chains listed below, sequenced in a study of blood T cell repertoires in COVID-19. Clones were read by immunoSEQ multiplex PCR, and TCRdb kept only the in-frame ones, dropping some. Counted here are over 250,000 clones, about 73% occurring once; the ten biggest clones make up approximately 3.2%. The sample consisted of peripheral blood. All receptors come from a woman of 80 years or more with acute or convalescent COVID-19.

This clone was found a few times. The rearrangement links TRBV5-5 to TRBJ1-1; weak D call: TRBD1 (6 bases). The CDR3 is 12 amino acids. Germline V gene sequence: CDR1 SGHKS, CDR2 YYEKEE (reference sequence). Trimming pared 6 bases from V and 11 bases from J, leaving 17 bases between. CDR3 sequence reads: CASNLPGGAAFF. The CDR3 DNA is TGTGCCAGCAATCTGCCCGGGGGGGCTGCTTTCTTT.

This clone was observed a handful of times. V and J are TRBV9 and TRBJ2-1; 11 bases line up with TRBD2. Looked up from germline, CDR1 is SGDLS and CDR2 is YYNGEE. The CDR3 is 16 amino acids. V was pared by 0 bases and J by 7 bases, with 6 bases of the junction left unmatched. CDR3 loop: CASSVVPSGGINEQFF. The CDR3 bases are TGTGCCAGCAGCGTAGTTCCTAGCGGGGGGATTAATGAGCAGTTCTTC.

This chain links TRBV7-9 with TRBJ2-3, with a weak D call TRBD1 (5 bases). There are 16 residues in the CDR3. V was pared by 1 base and J by 2 bases, with 13 bases between. Per the germline V gene, CDR1 is SEHNR and CDR2 is FQNEAQ (reference sequence). The CDR3 here is CASSLGGQGVTDTQYF. CDR3 coding DNA: TGTGCCAGCAGCTTAGGGGGCCAGGGTGTCACAGATACGCAGTATTTT.

The chain is built from TRBV2 and TRBJ2-1; D is possibly TRBD2 (5 bases). Germline V gene data show CDR1 as SNHLY and CDR2 as FYNNEI. The CDR3 spans 15 residues. V lost 6 bases and J lost 3, with 15 bases in between. The CDR3 is CASSLTSINYNEQFF. The CDR3 coding sequence is TGTGCCAGCAGCCTAACTAGTATAAACTACAATGAGCAGTTCTTC. Full variable domain (outside the CDR3, taken from reference TRBV2 and TRBJ2-1): EPEVTQTPSHQVTQMGQEVILRCVPISNHLYFYWYRQILGQKVEFLVSFYNNEISEKSEIFDDQFSVERPDGSNFTLKIRSTKLEDSAMYFCASSLTSINYNEQFFGPGTRLTVL.

The chain is built from TRBV7-9 and TRBJ1-2; possible D gene TRBD1, 5 bases. The CDR3 extends over 14 amino acids. CDR1 SEHNR and CDR2 FQNEAQ come from the germline V gene (reference sequence). The V end was cut by 5 bases, the J end by 7 bases, with 17 bases between. CDR3 sequence (DNA): TGTGCCAGCAGCCTAAGGGGCAGGGAAGGTGGCTACACCTTC. Protein sequence: CASSLRGREGGYTF.

The chain uses TRBV11-1 and TRBJ1-4; the D gene is possibly TRBD1 (6 bases). Trimming stripped 7 bases from V and 10 bases from J, with 19 bases between. CDR3 length equals 14 residues. Germline assignment: CDR1 SGHAT and CDR2 FQDESV (reference sequence). The CDR3 here is CASKGDREYGKLFF. The CDR3 nucleotides read TGTGCCAGCAAGGGGGACCGAGAATATGGAAAACTGTTTTTT.

The chain carries TRBV2 and TRBJ1-1; no reliable D call. V was shortened by 4 bases and J by 6 bases, with 9 bases between the two germline ends. CDR1 and CDR2 (germline): SNHLY, FYNNEI. The CDR3 consists of 12 residues. CDR3 nucleotides: TGTGCCAGCAGTGCCCTGGGCGCTGAAGCTTTCTTT. This codes for CASSALGAEAFF.

The genes are TRBV28 and TRBJ1-5; TRBD1 matches 10 bases. This CDR3 spans 19 amino acids. The V gene's germline CDR1 is MDHEN and CDR2 SYDVKM. V trimming: 6 bases; J trimming: 2 bases; junction bases outside the gene matches: 16. Written as DNA, the CDR3 is TGTGCCAGCAGACAATGGGCTGGACAGGGGGGGATAGGCAATCAGCCCCAGCATTTT. This encodes CASRQWAGQGGIGNQPQHF.

The CDR3 reads CASGLEQGNSQPQHF. The CDR3 bases are TGTGCTAGTGGTTTGGAACAGGGTAATTCGCAGCCCCAGCATTTT. The chain links TRBV12-5 to TRBJ1-5; a possible D gene is TRBD1 (6 bases). The germline CDR1 and CDR2 sequences are LGHNT and FRNRAP. Trimming took 1 base from V and 7 from J, leaving 14 bases between them. The CDR3 contains 15 residues.

The sample holds a few counts of this clone. The chain employs TRBV6-5 and TRBJ1-5; D perhaps matches TRBD1 (6 bases). CDR3 length equals 14 residues. From germline, CDR1 is MNHEY and CDR2 SVGAGI. The ends were cut back, 2 bases at V and 5 bases at J, with 10 bases in the middle. The DNA for the CDR3 is TGTGCCAGCAGTTACACCTCAGGGGATCAGCCCCAGCATTTT. It yields the protein CASSYTSGDQPQHF.

This clone has only a few counts. This chain uses TRBV3-1 (or the pseudogene TRBV3-2) with TRBJ1-4; 10 bases align to TRBD1. Germline V lookup: CDR1 LGHDT, CDR2 YNNKEL (reference sequence). Trimming took 3 bases from V and 8 from J; bases not matched to a gene: 9. There are 16 residues in the CDR3. CDR3 nucleotide sequence: TGTGCCAGCAGCCAGTTTGGGACAGGGGTCATGGAAAAACTGTTTTTT. Its translation: CASSQFGTGVMEKLFF.

The chain joins TRBV5-1 to TRBJ2-5, with D possibly matching TRBD1 (6 bases). The V and J ends lost 2 bases and 5 bases respectively, with 16 bases between them. The CDR3 contains 15 residues. Germline CDR1 and CDR2: SGHRS and YFSETQ. This CDR3 reads CASSFAGAHTETQYF. DNA of the CDR3: TGCGCCAGCAGCTTCGCAGGGGCGCATACCGAGACCCAGTACTTC.

This clone was detected a few times. The J gene is TRBJ1-3, the V gene TRBV3-1 (or the pseudogene TRBV3-2); no clear D gene. The CDR3 has 15 amino acids. Germline V lookup: CDR1 LGHDT, CDR2 YNNKEL (reference sequence). The V gene lost 4 bases and the J gene lost 3 bases, with 13 bases spanning the gap. The CDR3 nucleotides are TGTGCCAGCAGCCCGAGCTCGACGGGTGGAAACACCATATATTTT. Its protein product is CASSPSSTGGNTIYF.

V gene TRBV6-5 combines with J gene TRBJ2-1; no clear D. Per the germline V gene, CDR1 is MNHEY and CDR2 is SVGAGI. The CDR3 extends over 14 amino acids. The V end lost 6 bases, the J end lost 9 bases, and 18 bases lay between the germline ends. The CDR3 nucleotides read TGTGCCAGCAGCCAAGCCGCAAAGAATCTTGAGCAGTTCTTC. Protein product: CASSQAAKNLEQFF.

The chain joins TRBV5-1 to TRBJ1-2, with TRBD1 identical over 8 bases. Trimming took 4 bases from V and 4 from J; bases not matched to a gene: 9. The CDR3 runs 15 residues. The V gene's germline CDR1 is SGHRS and CDR2 YFSETQ. CDR3 residues: CASSEDRAPIYGYTF. The DNA of the CDR3 is TGCGCCAGCAGCGAGGACAGGGCTCCTATCTATGGCTACACCTTC.